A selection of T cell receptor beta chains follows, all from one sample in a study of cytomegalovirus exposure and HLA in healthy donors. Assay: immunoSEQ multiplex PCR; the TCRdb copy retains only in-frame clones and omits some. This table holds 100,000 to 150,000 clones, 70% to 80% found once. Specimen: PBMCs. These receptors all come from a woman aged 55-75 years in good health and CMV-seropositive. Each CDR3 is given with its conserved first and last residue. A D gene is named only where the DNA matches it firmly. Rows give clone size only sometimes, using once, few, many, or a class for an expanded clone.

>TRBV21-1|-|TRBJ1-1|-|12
CASIGGNTEAFF
TGTGCCAGCATAGGGGGGAACACTGAAGCTTTCTTT
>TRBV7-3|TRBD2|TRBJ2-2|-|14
CALSGGRSTGELFF
TGTGCCCTTAGCGGGGGAAGAAGCACCGGGGAGCTGTTTTTT
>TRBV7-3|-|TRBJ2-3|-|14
CASSLAGLGDTQYF
TGTGCCAGCAGCTTAGCGGGGCTGGGAGATACGCAGTATTTT
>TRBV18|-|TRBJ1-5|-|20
CASSPKGGDSGASSNQPQHF
TGTGCCAGCTCACCTAAAGGAGGGGATAGCGGGGCCAGTAGCAATCAGCCCCAGCATTTT
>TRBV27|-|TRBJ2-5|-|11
CASSSGETQYF
TGTGCCAGCAGTTCCGGAGAGACCCAGTACTTC
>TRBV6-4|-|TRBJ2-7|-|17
CASSDSNATGFPYEQYF
TGTGCCAGCAGTGACTCGAATGCCACAGGGTTTCCCTACGAGCAGTACTTC
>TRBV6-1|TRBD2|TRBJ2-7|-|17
CASSEVHTSGGAYEQYF
TGTGCCAGCAGTGAAGTGCATACTAGCGGGGGGGCTTACGAGCAGTACTTC
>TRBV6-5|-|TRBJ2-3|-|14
CASSYQTTPDTQYF
TGTGCCAGCAGTTACCAAACAACCCCAGATACGCAGTATTTT
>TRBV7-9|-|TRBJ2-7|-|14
CASSHDRSLYEQYF
TGTGCCAGCAGCCACGACAGGAGCCTGTACGAGCAGTACTTC
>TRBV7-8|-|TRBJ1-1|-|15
CASSFGRAGVTEAFF
TGTGCCAGCAGCTTCGGCCGCGCAGGGGTCACTGAAGCTTTCTTT
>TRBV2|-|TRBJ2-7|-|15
CASRADRLSSYEQYF
TGTGCCAGCAGAGCCGACAGGTTGTCGTCCTACGAGCAGTACTTC
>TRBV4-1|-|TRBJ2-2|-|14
CASSQEGEGGELFF
TGCGCCAGCAGCCAAGAGGGAGAGGGCGGGGAGCTGTTTTTT
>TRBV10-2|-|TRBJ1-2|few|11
CASLQGYGYTF
TGCGCCAGCCTTCAGGGCTATGGCTACACCTTC
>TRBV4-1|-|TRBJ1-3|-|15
CASSQGQNSGNTIYF
TGCGCCAGCAGCCAAGGACAGAACTCTGGAAACACCATATATTTT
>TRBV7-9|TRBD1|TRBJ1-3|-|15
CASSARQGRRNTIYF
TGTGCCAGCAGCGCTAGACAGGGTAGGAGGAACACCATATATTTT
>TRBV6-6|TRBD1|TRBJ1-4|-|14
CASIPDRWGEKLFF
TGTGCCAGCATCCCGGACAGGTGGGGAGAAAAACTGTTTTTT
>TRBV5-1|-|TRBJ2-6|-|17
CASSLSTAPSGANVLTF
TGCGCCAGCAGCTTGAGTACAGCCCCTTCTGGGGCCAACGTCCTGACTTTC
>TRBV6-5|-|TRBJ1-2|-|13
CASRLTGSYGYTF
TGTGCCAGCAGACTTACAGGGTCCTATGGCTACACCTTC
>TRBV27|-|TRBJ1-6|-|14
CASSLAGERSPLHF
TGTGCCAGCAGTTTAGCGGGGGAGCGTTCACCCCTCCACTTT
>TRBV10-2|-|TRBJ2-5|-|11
CASTRLETQYF
TGCGCCAGCACCAGACTAGAGACCCAGTACTTC
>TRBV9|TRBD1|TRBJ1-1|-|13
CASSVGQDTEAFF
TGTGCCAGCAGCGTGGGACAGGACACTGAAGCTTTCTTT
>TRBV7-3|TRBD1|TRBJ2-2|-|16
CASSSGQGVSPGELFF
TGTGCCAGCAGCTCCGGACAGGGTGTTAGTCCCGGGGAGCTGTTTTTT
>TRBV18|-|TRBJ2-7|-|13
CASSPPETREQYF
TGTGCCAGCTCACCACCCGAGACAAGGGAGCAGTACTTC
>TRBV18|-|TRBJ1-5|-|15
CASSPTMAGDQPQHF
TGTGCCAGCTCACCAACGATGGCAGGGGATCAGCCCCAGCATTTT
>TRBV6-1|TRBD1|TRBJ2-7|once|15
CASSVTPGTGGPQYF
TGTGCCAGCAGTGTAACACCGGGGACAGGGGGACCTCAGTACTTC
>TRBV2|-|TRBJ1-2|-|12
CASSRTDYGYTF
TGTGCCAGCAGTAGGACAGACTATGGCTACACCTTC
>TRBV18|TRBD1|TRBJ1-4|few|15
CASSPPGQGGEKLFF
TGTGCCAGCTCACCACCGGGACAGGGTGGTGAAAAACTGTTTTTT
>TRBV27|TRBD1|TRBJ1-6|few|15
CASSLVGTGEVPLHF
TGTGCCAGCAGTTTAGTAGGGACAGGAGAAGTACCCCTCCACTTT
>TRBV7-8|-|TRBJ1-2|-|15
CASSLANYPGNGYTF
TGTGCCAGCAGCTTAGCGAATTATCCCGGGAATGGCTACACCTTC
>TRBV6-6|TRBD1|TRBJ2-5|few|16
CASSPARDRQRETQYF
TGTGCCAGCAGTCCAGCTCGGGACAGGCAACGAGAGACCCAGTACTTC
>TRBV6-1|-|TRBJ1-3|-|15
CASSEGAASGNTIYF
TGTGCCAGCAGTGAAGGGGCAGCCTCTGGAAACACCATATATTTT
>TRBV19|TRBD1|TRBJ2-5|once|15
CASTWGTGAEETQYF
TGTGCCAGTACCTGGGGGACAGGGGCGGAAGAGACCCAGTACTTC
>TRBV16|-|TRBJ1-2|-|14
CASTHSDRHYGYTF
TGTGCCAGCACCCATAGCGACAGGCACTATGGCTACACCTTC
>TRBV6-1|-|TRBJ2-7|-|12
CASSEISPEQYF
TGTGCCAGCAGTGAAATCTCTCCGGAGCAGTACTTC
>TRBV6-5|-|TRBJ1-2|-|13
CASSPTGGDGYTF
TGTGCCAGCAGCCCCACCGGGGGGGACGGCTACACCTTC
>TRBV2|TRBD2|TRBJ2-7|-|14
CASSGSGGGNEQYF
TGTGCCAGCAGTGGCAGCGGGGGAGGAAACGAGCAGTACTTC
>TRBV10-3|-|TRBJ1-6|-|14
CAIRIQDPKSPLHF
TGTGCCATCAGGATACAGGACCCCAAATCACCCCTCCACTTT
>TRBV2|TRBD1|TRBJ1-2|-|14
CASSEGTGRSGYTF
TGTGCCAGCAGTGAGGGGACAGGCCGGTCTGGCTACACCTTC
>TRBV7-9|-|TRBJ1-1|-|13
CASSQGDSRWAFF
TGTGCCAGCAGCCAAGGGGACTCCCGCTGGGCTTTCTTT
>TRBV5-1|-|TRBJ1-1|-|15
CASSLGRGQNTEAFF
TGCGCCAGCAGCTTGGGGAGAGGCCAGAACACTGAAGCTTTCTTT